Listed here are 16 T cell receptor beta chains from one sample, sequenced in a study of molecular identifiers for immune sequencing clone quantification. TCRdb independently ran MiXCR on the PCR reads; one entry per CDR3 protein. The sample records fewer than 350,000 distinct CDR3 sequences, roughly a fifth being singletons. Sequencing input: naive CD8+ T cells from blood, with Jurkat cell RNA spiked in. The subset is: FACS-sorted CD8+CD4-CCR7+CD45RA+ naive T cells. These receptor sequences come from a human donor in good health. Some libraries in this study had Jurkat cell RNA spiked in.

This clonotype was picked up many times. The chain links TRBV12-3 or TRBV12-4 to TRBJ2-5; 7 bases align to TRBD2. The ends lost 1 base at V and 0 bases at J; junction bases unmatched: 8. This CDR3 contains 17 residues. As DNA, the CDR3 is TGTGCCAGCAGTTTAGAAGCGGGACGGGAATACCAAGAGACCCAGTACTTC. As protein: CASSLEAGREYQETQYF.

This clonotype was detected many times. V is TRBV9 and J is TRBJ2-3; no clear D gene. Trimming left V 4 bases short and J 2 bases short, with 8 bases between. Per the germline V gene, CDR1 is SGDLS and CDR2 is YYNGEE. This CDR3 has 13 residues. The CDR3 region has the DNA TGTGCCAGCAGCTTTGGGAACACAGATACGCAGTATTTT. Protein: CASSFGNTDTQYF.

This clonotype was seen repeatedly, ten times or more. V gene TRBV28 combines with J gene TRBJ2-3, with TRBD2 matching 7 bases. The J segment lost 0 bases and the V segment lost 1 base, leaving 7 bases of the junction unmatched. Germline loops: CDR1 MDHEN, CDR2 SYDVKM. The CDR3 runs to 17 residues. The CDR3 loop is CASSLFPGLESTDTQYF. CDR3 bases: TGTGCCAGCAGTTTATTCCCAGGACTAGAGAGCACAGATACGCAGTATTTT.

This clonotype occurred many times. The CDR3 loop is CASLGTGQETQYF. DNA for the CDR3: TGTGCCAGCCTAGGGACAGGGCAAGAGACCCAGTACTTC. The rearrangement uses TRBV6-2 or TRBV6-3 and TRBJ2-5; 9 bases are shared with TRBD1. The CDR3 extends over 13 amino acids. Germline V lookup: CDR1 MNHEY, CDR2 SVGEGT. V was pared by 8 bases and J by 2 bases, with 3 bases of the junction left unmatched.

This clonotype was detected ten times or more. The chain combines TRBV7-9 with TRBJ1-1; 8 bases align to TRBD1. The germline V gene has CDR1 SEHNR and CDR2 FQNEAQ (reference sequence). V lost 7 bases and J lost 3; bases outside the gene matches: 7. The CDR3 is made up of 14 amino acids. CDR3 region: CASKDRAEDTEAFF. CDR3 nucleotide sequence: TGTGCCAGCAAGGACAGGGCTGAAGACACTGAAGCTTTCTTT.

This sequence joins TRBV11-2 and TRBJ2-7; 8 nucleotides match TRBD1. The length of the CDR3 is 17 residues. V shed 1 base and J 2 bases; nucleotides not matched to a gene: 10. Germline loops: CDR1 SGHAT, CDR2 FQNNGV. CDR3 region: CASSLVGRQGPAYEQYF. The CDR3 DNA is TGTGCCAGCAGCTTAGTGGGGCGACAGGGGCCCGCCTACGAGCAGTACTTC.

This clonotype was observed a handful of times. The chain combines TRBV6-2 or TRBV6-3 with TRBJ1-1; the D is unclear. Germline V lookup: CDR1 MNHEY, CDR2 SVGEGT. The CDR3 has 13 residues. Trimming took off 5 bases at V and 2 bases at J, with 9 bases between the two ends. In DNA form, the CDR3 reads TGTGCCAGCAGTCGGAGGATCAACACTGAAGCTTTCTTT. This translates into CASSRRINTEAFF.

This clonotype was seen a handful of times. The V and J genes are TRBV30 and TRBJ2-5; 7 bases align to TRBD2. This CDR3 is 18 amino acids long. From germline, CDR1 is GTSNPN and CDR2 SVGIG (reference sequence). V lost 1 base and J lost 0; bases outside the gene matches: 14. The CDR3 DNA sequence: TGTGCCTGGAGTGCTACCCAGCGGGGACCCTTGTACCAAGAGACCCAGTACTTC. It translates to CAWSATQRGPLYQETQYF.

The rearrangement links TRBV21-1 to TRBJ2-5. TRBV21-1 is a known pseudogene. There are 15 residues in the CDR3. The CDR3 coding sequence is TGTGCCAGCAGCAAAGAGAAGACGATCCAAGAGACCCAGTACTTC. Translation gives CASSKEKTIQETQYF.

This clonotype appeared many times. CDR3 in DNA: TGCGCCAGCAGCCAAGGGGACAGCGGCGTGCAGTACTTC. Translation: CASSQGDSGVQYF. The chain combines TRBV4-3 with TRBJ2-7; TRBD1 matches 7 bases. Germline-derived CDR1 and CDR2 are LGHNA and YSLEER. This CDR3 comprises 13 residues. V trimming: 1 base; J trimming: 9 bases; junction bases outside the gene matches: 6.

This clonotype has at least ten counts. V and J are TRBV25-1 and TRBJ2-4; D may match TRBD1 or TRBD2 (6 bases each). CDR1 is MGHDK and CDR2 is SYGVNS in the germline V gene. This CDR3 has 13 residues. V gave up 10 bases and J gave up 7 bases, with 17 bases separating them. DNA for the CDR3: TGTGCCACAGGGGATGAGGGAGGTAACATTCAGTACTTC. Translating it yields CATGDEGGNIQYF. The full variable domain, with the rest looked up from reference TRBV25-1 and TRBJ2-4, is EADIYQTPRYLVIGTGKKITLECSQTMGHDKMYWYQQDPGMELHLIHYSYGVNSTEKGDLSSESTVSRIRTEHFPLTLESARPSHTSQYLCATGDEGGNIQYFGAGTRLSVL.

The V gene is TRBV7-9, the J gene TRBJ2-3; possible D gene TRBD2, 7 bases. The CDR3 is 16 amino acids. The V end was cut by 7 bases, the J end by 3 bases, with 20 bases between. Germline CDR1 SEHNR, CDR2 FQNEAQ (reference sequence). CDR3 residues: CASNINQGRGTDTQYF. The CDR3 DNA reads TGTGCCAGCAACATAAATCAGGGGCGGGGGACAGATACGCAGTATTTT.

Details on this clonotype: Just one base apart from a much larger clone, this may be a read error. The chain carries TRBV9 and TRBJ1-2; no clear D. Per germline, CDR1 SGDLS and CDR2 YYNGEE. The CDR3 runs to 11 residues. The CDR3, as DNA: TGTGCCAGCTGGGGTTCCTATGGCCACACCTTC. Its translation: CASWGSYGHTF.

This chain uses TRBV4-3 with TRBJ2-7; TRBD2 matches 8 bases. Germline CDR1 is LGHNA and CDR2 is YSLEER. This CDR3 has 14 amino acids. Unmatched junction bases numbered 3, after V lost 1 base and J lost 4 bases. The CDR3: CASSQASSGYEQYF. Written as DNA, the CDR3 is TGCGCCAGCAGCCAAGCGTCTAGCGGGTACGAGCAGTACTTC.

This clonotype was detected many times. The rearrangement links TRBV30 to TRBJ1-5, with D tentatively TRBD1 (5 bases). Trimming shortened V by 0 bases and J by 4 bases, and 7 bases separated the two germline ends. Germline CDR1 is GTSNPN and CDR2 is SVGIG (reference sequence). The CDR3 length is 13 residues. CDR3: CAWSVGENQPQHF. The CDR3 DNA sequence: TGTGCCTGGAGTGTAGGGGAGAATCAGCCCCAGCATTTT.

This clonotype has a handful of counts. The chain joins TRBV11-2 to TRBJ2-3; D gene uncertain. The germline V gene encodes CDR1 SGHAT and CDR2 FQNNGV. V was cut by 0 bases and J by 6 bases, with 4 bases left in between. The CDR3 sequence is 12 residues long. CDR3 amino acids: CASSLDVDTQYF. CDR3 DNA sequence: TGTGCCAGCAGCTTAGATGTGGATACGCAGTATTTT.